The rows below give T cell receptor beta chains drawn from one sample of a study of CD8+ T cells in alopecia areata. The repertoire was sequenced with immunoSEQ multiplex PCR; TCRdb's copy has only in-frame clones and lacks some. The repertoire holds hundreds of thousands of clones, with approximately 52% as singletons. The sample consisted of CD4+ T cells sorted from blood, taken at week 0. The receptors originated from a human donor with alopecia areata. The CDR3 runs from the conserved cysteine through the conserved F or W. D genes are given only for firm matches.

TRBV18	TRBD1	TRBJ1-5	CASSPGTAEPQHF
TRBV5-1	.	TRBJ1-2	CASSLKGDYGYTF
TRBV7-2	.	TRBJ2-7	CASSPRTDYEQYF
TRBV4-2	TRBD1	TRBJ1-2	CASSQESGTGIFHTF
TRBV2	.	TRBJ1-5	CASRLRDSNQPQHF
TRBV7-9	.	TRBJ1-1	CASSFIVYTEAFF
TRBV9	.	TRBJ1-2	CASSVASRWDTDNYGYTF
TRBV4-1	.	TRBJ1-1	CASSEGRGTEAFF
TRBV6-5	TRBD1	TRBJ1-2	CASSSPGTAYGYTF
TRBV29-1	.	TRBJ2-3	CSVPRPSTDTQYF
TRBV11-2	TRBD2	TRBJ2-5	CASSRSGGAFETQYF
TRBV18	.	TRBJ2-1	CASSPSGDLSYNEQFF
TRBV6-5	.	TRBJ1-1	CASSYSLLGLTEAFF
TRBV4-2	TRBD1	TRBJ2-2	CASSPDPDRARTGELFF
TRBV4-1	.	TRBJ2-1	CASSRTRGDTGGRDNEQFF
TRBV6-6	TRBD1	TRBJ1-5	CASSTDAQGYQPQHF
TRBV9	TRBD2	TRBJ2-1	CASSETSGVWRYNEQFF
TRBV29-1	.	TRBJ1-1	CSVVGQLNTEAFF
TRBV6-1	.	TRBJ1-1	CASLRDPPQRTEAFF
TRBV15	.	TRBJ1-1	CATSRVGEEAFF
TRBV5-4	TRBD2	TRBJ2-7	CASSLASGSVYEQYF
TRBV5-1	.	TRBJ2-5	CASSLSHRGGETQYF
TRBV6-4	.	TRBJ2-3	CASSAGLSTDTQYF
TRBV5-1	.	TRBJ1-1	CASSLGRNTEAFF
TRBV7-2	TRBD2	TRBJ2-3	CASREDATDTQYF
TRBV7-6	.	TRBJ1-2	CASSPGGVSYGYTF
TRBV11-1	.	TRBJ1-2	CASSLDGPSYTF
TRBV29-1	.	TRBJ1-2	CSVEGLNGYTF
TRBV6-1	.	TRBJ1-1	CASSESRILAFF
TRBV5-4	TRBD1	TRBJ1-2	CASSLSGQGAANYGYTF
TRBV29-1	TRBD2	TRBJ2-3	CSVVWTSGGVTDTQYF
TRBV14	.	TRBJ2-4	CASSQFYDIQYF
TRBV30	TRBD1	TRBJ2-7	CAWRRTGVAYEQYF
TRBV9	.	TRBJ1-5	CASSVDQGNQPQHF
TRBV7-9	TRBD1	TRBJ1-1	CASGQGAILTVAFF
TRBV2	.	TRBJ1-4	CASSRGRSNEKLFF
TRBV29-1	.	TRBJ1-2	CSVDTGGAGYGYTF
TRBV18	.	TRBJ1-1	CASSQEVNTEAFF
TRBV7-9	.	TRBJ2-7	CASSFGAYEQYF
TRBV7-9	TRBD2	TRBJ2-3	CASSLGTSGRDTQYF
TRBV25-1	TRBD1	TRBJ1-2	CASSPQGSFGYTF
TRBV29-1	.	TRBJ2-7	CSVVGNTYEQYF
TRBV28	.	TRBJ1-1	CGSGTFEAFF
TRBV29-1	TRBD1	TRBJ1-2	CSVGQTPGQNYGYTF
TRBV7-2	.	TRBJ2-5	CASSLKAGQETQYF
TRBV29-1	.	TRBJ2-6	CSVENSAGANVLTF
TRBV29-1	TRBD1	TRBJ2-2	CSVRQGLNTGELFF
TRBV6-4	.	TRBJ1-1	CASRSGEDTEAFF
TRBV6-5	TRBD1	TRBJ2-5	CASRQGKTQYF
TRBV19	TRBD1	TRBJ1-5	CASSWRDRTNQPQHF
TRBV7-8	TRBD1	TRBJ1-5	CASSLSRMTGMDQPQHF
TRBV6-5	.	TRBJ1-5	CASSDNRHQPQHF